The rows below give T cell receptor beta chains drawn from one sample of a study of blood T cell repertoires in COVID-19. Data came from immunoSEQ multiplex PCR; TCRdb stores just in-frame clones and leaves some out. The repertoire has 400,000 to 450,000 clones, roughly 88% of them found once; the top ten carry more than 1.4%. What was sequenced was peripheral blood. Receptors were obtained from a woman in her thirties with active or convalescent COVID-19. The CDR3 runs from the conserved cysteine through the conserved F or W. D genes are given only for firm matches. Where a row states a size, it is once, few, many or the class of an expanded clone; other rows omit it.

TRBJ2-3 | NA | TRBD2 | TRBV5-4 | TGTGCCAGCAGCTCTAGCGGGAGCGGATATACGCAGTATTTT | CASSSSGSGYTQYF
TRBJ1-2 | NA | TRBD1 | TRBV4-1 | TGCGCCAGCAGCCAAGATAATACAGGGGGGTATGGCTACACCTTC | CASSQDNTGGYGYTF
TRBJ1-2 | NA | TRBD1 | TRBV10-3 | TGTGCCATCAGTGATACAGGGGGTCATGGCTACACCTTC | CAISDTGGHGYTF
TRBJ1-5 | NA | TRBD1 | TRBV19 | TGTGCCAGTAGTATGGCCCCGCAACAGGGGGCTAGCAATCAGCCCCAGCATTTT | CASSMAPQQGASNQPQHF
TRBJ1-3 | NA | NA | TRBV5-8 | TGTGCCAGCAGCTCCCGGGACACCTTCTCTGGAAACACCATATATTTT | CASSSRDTFSGNTIYF
TRBJ2-5 | NA | NA | TRBV7-9 | TGTGCCAGCAGCTCCGCCCAGGTCCCCCAGTACTTC | CASSSAQVPQYF
TRBJ2-3 | NA | NA | TRBV2 | TGTGCCAGCATCAACTGGGCGAGTTACACAGATACGCAGTATTTT | CASINWASYTDTQYF
TRBJ2-2 | NA | TRBD1 | TRBV6-2/TRBV6-3 | TGTGCCAGCAGCTCCGGACAGGGAAACACCGGGGAGCTGTTTTTT | CASSSGQGNTGELFF
TRBJ1-1 | NA | NA | TRBV10-2 | TGCGCCAGCAGACCCGTTGTCGGGGGGAAGGGCACTGAAGCTTTCTTT | CASRPVVGGKGTEAFF
TRBJ1-1 | NA | NA | TRBV19 | TGTGCCAGTGGTATCGCCAGAACGAACACTGAAGCTTTCTTT | CASGIARTNTEAFF
TRBJ1-1 | NA | NA | TRBV2 | TGTGCCAGCAGCGGGACAACCACTCAAGCTTTCTTT | CASSGTTTQAFF
TRBJ1-5 | NA | TRBD1 | TRBV18 | TGTGCCAGCTCAGGACAGGCCACCAATGCCAATCAGCCCCAGCATTTT | CASSGQATNANQPQHF
TRBJ2-5 | NA | NA | TRBV5-4 | TGTGCCAGCAGCTTGAAATTGGGCCTACCCTCCCCCCAAGAGACCCAGTACTTC | CASSLKLGLPSPQETQYF
TRBJ2-3 | NA | NA | TRBV3-1/TRBV3-2 | TGTGCCAGCAGCCAAAGGGCAGGGGAAGATACGCAGTATTTT | CASSQRAGEDTQYF
TRBJ2-1 | NA | NA | TRBV30 | TGTGCCTGGAGTGTCATAGGGGATGAGCAGTTCTTC | CAWSVIGDEQFF
TRBJ1-5 | NA | NA | TRBV19 | TGTGCCAGTAGTATATACGGGAAGGGCAATCAGCCCCAGCATTTT | CASSIYGKGNQPQHF
TRBJ2-5 | NA | TRBD1 | TRBV13 | TGTGCCAGCAGCCGAGGGGGCTGGGAGACCCAGTACTTC | CASSRGGWETQYF
TRBJ1-2 | once | TRBD1 | TRBV28 | TGTGCCAGTAACAGTCCCGGGACAGGGGGTTATGGCTACACCTTC | CASNSPGTGGYGYTF
TRBJ1-5 | NA | TRBD1 | TRBV12-3/TRBV12-4 | TGTGCCAGCAGACAGGGGGTCCAGCCCCAGCATTTT | CASRQGVQPQHF
TRBJ1-2 | NA | NA | TRBV2 | TGTGCCAGTAATGCCGCCGGTTCCTATGGCTACACCTTC | CASNAAGSYGYTF
TRBJ2-7 | NA | TRBD2 | TRBV5-8 | TGTGCCAGCAGCATTGGACTAGCGGGCTCCTACGAGCAGTACTTC | CASSIGLAGSYEQYF
TRBJ1-2 | NA | NA | TRBV6-1 | TGTGCCAGCAGTGAAGCGGCCAGGGCCTATGGCTACACCTTC | CASSEAARAYGYTF
TRBJ1-2 | NA | TRBD1 | TRBV5-1 | TGCGCCACGTCTGAGGGACAGGGCCATGGCTACACCTTC | CATSEGQGHGYTF
TRBJ1-6 | few | NA | TRBV25-1 | TGTGCCAGCAGTGACGGGGTTACTTATAATTCACCCCTCCACTTT | CASSDGVTYNSPLHF
TRBJ2-7 | NA | NA | TRBV15 | TGTGCCACCAGCAGCATGGGATCCGGAGGCCTCGGTCACGAGCAGTACTTC | CATSSMGSGGLGHEQYF
TRBJ2-1 | NA | NA | TRBV2 | TGTGCCACCCTCCCGGGGACAATGGTCAACAATGAGCAGTTCTTC | CATLPGTMVNNEQFF
TRBJ1-2 | NA | NA | TRBV29-1 | TGCAGCGTTGGCCCGGAGTCGGATGGCTACACCTTC | CSVGPESDGYTF
TRBJ1-2 | NA | TRBD1 | TRBV5-1 | TGCGCCAGCAGCATAGGGACAGGGGATCCCTACACCTTC | CASSIGTGDPYTF
TRBJ2-7 | NA | TRBD2 | TRBV3-1/TRBV3-2 | TGTGCCAGCAGCCCGACTAGCGGGACCTACGAGCAGTACTTC | CASSPTSGTYEQYF
TRBJ1-5 | NA | NA | TRBV7-2 | TGTGCCAGCAGCTTAGTCTCGGGTTTGGGCAATCAGCCCCAGCATTTT | CASSLVSGLGNQPQHF
TRBJ2-2 | NA | TRBD1 | TRBV29-1 | TGCAGCGTTGTAGGGATTGGGACAGGGGTGGCCGGGGAGCTGTTTTTT | CSVVGIGTGVAGELFF
TRBJ2-1 | NA | NA | TRBV20-1 | TGCAGTGCTAGTTTCCCCCGGGATGAGCAGTTCTTC | CSASFPRDEQFF
TRBJ2-2 | NA | NA | TRBV30 | TGTGCCTGGACGACAGGAGCCTTCGGACTAGGGGCCGGGGAGCTGTTTTTT | CAWTTGAFGLGAGELFF
TRBJ2-7 | NA | TRBD1 | TRBV5-5 | TGTGCCAGCAGCAAGGGAGGGACAGGGGACTACGAGCAGTACTTC | CASSKGGTGDYEQYF
TRBJ1-3 | few | NA | TRBV7-6 | TGTGCCAGCAGCTTATTGTCAGGGGAACCGGCTGGAAACACCATATATTTT | CASSLLSGEPAGNTIYF
TRBJ2-7 | NA | NA | TRBV2 | TGTGCCAGCAGGGGGGACTCGGACTACGAGCAGTACTTC | CASRGDSDYEQYF
TRBJ2-7 | NA | NA | TRBV4-1 | TGCGCCAGCAGCCAAGCTCTGACAGAATCTTCCTACGAGCAGTACTTC | CASSQALTESSYEQYF
TRBJ2-7 | NA | TRBD2 | TRBV5-1 | TGCGCCAGCAGCTTGACCACTAGCGGGGCCTACGAGCAGTACTTC | CASSLTTSGAYEQYF
TRBJ1-4 | NA | NA | TRBV7-9 | TGTGCCAGCAGCTCGACAGGAACTAATGAAAAACTGTTTTTT | CASSSTGTNEKLFF
TRBJ1-5 | NA | NA | TRBV11-2 | TGTGCCAGCAGCTTAGGAGGGAATAGCAATCAGCCCCAGCATTTT | CASSLGGNSNQPQHF
TRBJ1-4 | NA | NA | TRBV5-1 | TGCGCCAGCAGCCGCCCGGACAGTAATGAAAAACTGTTTTTT | CASSRPDSNEKLFF
TRBJ2-7 | NA | NA | TRBV4-1 | TGCGCCAGCAGCCAATCCGGGACACCCGAATACGAGCAGTACTTC | CASSQSGTPEYEQYF
TRBJ2-1 | NA | NA | TRBV7-8 | TGTGCCAGCAGCCCGGCCTGGGGAGTAACCCTATCTCCCTACAATGAGCAGTTCTTC | CASSPAWGVTLSPYNEQFF
TRBJ2-6 | NA | NA | TRBV5-1 | TGCGCCAGCAGCTCCCAACTGTCCGGGGCCAACGTCCTGACTTTC | CASSSQLSGANVLTF
TRBJ2-7 | NA | TRBD2 | TRBV6-5 | TGTGCCAGCATTCGAGCGGGATCCGACGAGCAGTACTTC | CASIRAGSDEQYF
TRBJ1-2 | NA | NA | TRBV6-5 | TGTGCCACAAGAACGGCGGTAGGCTATGGCTACACCTTC | CATRTAVGYGYTF
TRBJ2-2 | NA | TRBD2 | TRBV13 | TGTGCCAGCAGCTCCTGGACTAGCGGGGAAAACACCGGGGAGCTGTTTTTT | CASSSWTSGENTGELFF
TRBJ2-7 | few | NA | TRBV30 | TGTGCCTGGAGTCTATTCCCCTCGGGAGCAAAAACCTACGAGCAGTACTTC | CAWSLFPSGAKTYEQYF
TRBJ2-1 | once | TRBD2 | TRBV10-3 | TGTGCCATCAGTTTAACGGTAGCGGGAGCCTACAATGAGCAGTTCTTC | CAISLTVAGAYNEQFF
TRBJ2-7 | NA | NA | TRBV7-9 | TGTGCCAGCAGCTTACAGGGAAACAGCTACGAGCAGTACTTC | CASSLQGNSYEQYF
TRBJ1-1 | NA | NA | TRBV5-1 | TGCGCCAGCAGCTTGGAAGCAGGGTTGCCTGAAGCTTTCTTT | CASSLEAGLPEAFF
TRBJ2-3 | NA | NA | TRBV7-8 | TGTGCCAGCAGCCCCTTAGAGCTTGAAGCGGATACGCAGTATTTT | CASSPLELEADTQYF
TRBJ2-5 | NA | NA | TRBV30 | TGTGCCTGGAGTCAGGGAACGGAAGAGACCCAGTACTTC | CAWSQGTEETQYF